The present T cell receptor beta chain was sequenced within a study of blood T cell repertoires in COVID-19. In the study overall: Specimens from acute and convalescent COVID-19 originated in the United States, Italy and Spain. T cells, B-cell-depleted T cells, or PBMCs supplied cDNA or gDNA.

In germline, CDR1 is MNHEY, CDR2 SVGEGT. CDR3 length: 16 residues. V shed 5 bases, J shed 2 bases, and the junction held 6 bases outside the gene matches. The authors' processing: Reference gene primers were amplified, and this amplification served to estimate nucleated cell counts. Clones were read by immunoSEQ multiplex PCR, and TCRdb kept only the in-frame ones, dropping some. V and J calls and clone size are given by that table; D and trimming were obtained from the DNA. The profile shows approximately 81,000 clones, roughly 78% of them singletons. This TCR was sampled from a human donor in a cohort sampled during active COVID-19. Sequenced: peripheral blood. The chain links TRBV6-2 or TRBV6-3 to TRBJ1-5; TRBD1 matches 10 bases. This CDR3 is CASSREGTGGNQPQHF. The CDR3 DNA is TGTGCCAGCAGTCGAGAAGGGACAGGGGGCAATCAGCCCCAGCATTTT.